This TCR beta chain was captured in a study of blood T cell repertoires in COVID-19. Study-wide context: Italy, Spain and the United States were the sources of the convalescent and acute COVID-19 samples. Sources were T cells, B-cell-depleted T cells, or PBMCs; the material itself was cDNA or gDNA.

The V and J ends lost 8 bases and 1 base, in that order; junction bases with no gene match: 10. The germline V gene has CDR1 LNHDA and CDR2 SQIVND (reference sequence). This CDR3 is 15 amino acids long. Methods used by the authors: Nucleated cell counts were estimated from reference gene primer amplification. Method: immunoSEQ multiplex PCR; TCRdb's copy keeps in-frame clones and lacks some. The V and J calls and clone size are taken from that table; D and trimming were inferred from the DNA. The profile covers 35,000 to 55,000 clones, with roughly 90% appearing a single time and 13% to 15% taken by the ten largest.

The sample was peripheral blood. The clonotype was recovered from a human donor in a cohort sampled during active COVID-19. The V call is TRBV19, the J call TRBJ1-2; the match to TRBD1 covers 7 bases. In DNA, the CDR3 is TGTGCCAGTCCTGTAAGACAGGGACTTAACTATGGCTACACCTTC. Amino acid sequence: CASPVRQGLNYGYTF.